This section outlines one TCR beta chain sequence together with its context. The CDR3 extends over 13 amino acids. Trimming removed 0 bases from V and 5 bases from J, with 6 bases in between. Germline CDR1 reads SGDLS; CDR2 reads YYNGEE. This entry comes from a study of control samples from healthy donors and cancer patients. Some clones are missing from TCRdb's copy, which holds only in-frame ones; the method was immunoSEQ multiplex PCR. The sample shows roughly 400,000 clones, about 93% of them seen only once. This chain connects TRBV9 to TRBJ2-1; D unclear. The receptor was derived from a man aged 35 to 55 with head and neck cancer. Sequencing was done on a sample of PBMCs. For the CDR3, the DNA is TGTGCCAGCAGCGTAGGCGTGAACAATGAGCAGTTCTTC. Residues: CASSVGVNNEQFF.